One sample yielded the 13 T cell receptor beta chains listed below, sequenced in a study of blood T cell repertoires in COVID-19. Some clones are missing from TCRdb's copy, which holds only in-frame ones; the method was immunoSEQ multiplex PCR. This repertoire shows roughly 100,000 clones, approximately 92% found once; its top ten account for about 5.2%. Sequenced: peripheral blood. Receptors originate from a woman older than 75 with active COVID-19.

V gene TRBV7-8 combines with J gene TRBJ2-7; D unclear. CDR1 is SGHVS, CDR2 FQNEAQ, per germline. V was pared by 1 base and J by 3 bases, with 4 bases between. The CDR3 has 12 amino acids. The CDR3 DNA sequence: TGTGCCAGCAGCTTAGGGAGCTACGAGCAGTACTTC. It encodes CASSLGSYEQYF.

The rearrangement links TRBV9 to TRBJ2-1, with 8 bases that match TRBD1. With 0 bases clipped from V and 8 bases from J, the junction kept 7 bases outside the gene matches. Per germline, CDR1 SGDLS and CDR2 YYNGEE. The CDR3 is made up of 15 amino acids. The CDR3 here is CASSVGAGGLDEQFF. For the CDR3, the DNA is TGTGCCAGCAGCGTAGGGGCAGGGGGCCTGGATGAGCAGTTCTTC.

In DNA, the CDR3 is TGTGCCAGCAGCCGAAGACTAGCGGGAGGGGTTGAGACCCAGTACTTC. This sequence encodes CASSRRLAGGVETQYF. The chain uses TRBV3-1 (or the pseudogene TRBV3-2) and TRBJ2-5; the match to TRBD2 covers 14 bases. The CDR3 is 16 amino acids. Germline CDR1 and CDR2: LGHDT and YNNKEL (reference sequence). With 4 bases clipped from V and 5 bases from J, the junction kept 6 bases outside the gene matches.

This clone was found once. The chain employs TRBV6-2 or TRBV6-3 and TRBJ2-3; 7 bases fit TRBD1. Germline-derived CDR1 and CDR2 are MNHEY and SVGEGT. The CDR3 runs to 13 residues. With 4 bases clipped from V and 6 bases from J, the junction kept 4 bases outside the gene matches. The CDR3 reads CASSFTQGDTQYF. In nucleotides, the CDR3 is TGTGCCAGCAGTTTCACACAGGGGGATACGCAGTATTTT.

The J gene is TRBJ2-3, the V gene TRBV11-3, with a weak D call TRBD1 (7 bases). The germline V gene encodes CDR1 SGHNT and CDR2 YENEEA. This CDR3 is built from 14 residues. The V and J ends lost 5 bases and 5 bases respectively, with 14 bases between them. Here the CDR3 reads CASSPGGGGDTQYF. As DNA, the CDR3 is TGTGCCAGCAGCCCAGGGGGAGGTGGAGATACGCAGTATTTT.

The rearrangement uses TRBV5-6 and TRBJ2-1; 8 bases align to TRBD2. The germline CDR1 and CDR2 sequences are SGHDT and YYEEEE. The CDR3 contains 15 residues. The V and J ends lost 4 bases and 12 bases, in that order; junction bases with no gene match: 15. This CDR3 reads CASSLRAGGGPRQFF. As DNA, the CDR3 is TGTGCCAGCAGCCTCCGGGCGGGAGGCGGACCTAGGCAGTTCTTC.

The CDR3: CASSPRGGDRGYEQYF. In nucleotides, the CDR3 is TGTGCCAGTAGTCCCCGGGGCGGGGACAGGGGCTACGAGCAGTACTTC. This chain joins TRBV19 and TRBJ2-7; 10 bases are shared with TRBD1. Germline CDR1 and CDR2: LNHDA and SQIVND (reference sequence). The CDR3 sequence is 16 residues long. V shed 5 bases and J 3 bases; nucleotides not matched to a gene: 10.

For the CDR3, the DNA is TGTGCCAGCAGCAAATCCGGGGTGGACGGGAATGAGCAGTTCTTC. It specifies CASSKSGVDGNEQFF. The chain links TRBV9 to TRBJ2-1; D possibly corresponds to TRBD2 (5 bases). The CDR3 loop spans 15 amino acids. Per germline, CDR1 SGDLS and CDR2 YYNGEE. Trimming pared 4 bases from V and 7 bases from J, leaving 18 bases between. Complete variable domain (other parts from reference TRBV9 and TRBJ2-1): DSGVTQTPKHLITATGQRVTLRCSPRSGDLSVYWYQQSLDQGLQFLIQYYNGEERAKGNILERFSAQQFPDLHSELNLSSLELGDSALYFCASSKSGVDGNEQFFGPGTRLTVL.

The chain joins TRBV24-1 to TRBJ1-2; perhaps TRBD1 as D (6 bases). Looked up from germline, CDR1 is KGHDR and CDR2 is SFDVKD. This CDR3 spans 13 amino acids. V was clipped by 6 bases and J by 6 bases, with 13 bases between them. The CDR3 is CATSNRETDGYTF. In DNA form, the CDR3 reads TGTGCCACCAGTAACAGGGAGACTGATGGCTACACCTTC.

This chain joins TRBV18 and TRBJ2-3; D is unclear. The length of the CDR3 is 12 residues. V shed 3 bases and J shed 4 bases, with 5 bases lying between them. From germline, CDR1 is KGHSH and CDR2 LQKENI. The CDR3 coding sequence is TGTGCCAGCTCACCTCCGTCAGATACGCAGTATTTT. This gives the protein CASSPPSDTQYF.

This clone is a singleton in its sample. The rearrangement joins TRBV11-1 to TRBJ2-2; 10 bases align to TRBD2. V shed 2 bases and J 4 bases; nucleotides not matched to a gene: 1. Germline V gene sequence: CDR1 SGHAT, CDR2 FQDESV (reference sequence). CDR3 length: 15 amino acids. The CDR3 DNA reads TGTGCCAGCAGCTTAACTAGCGGGACCACCGGGGAGCTGTTTTTT. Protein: CASSLTSGTTGELFF. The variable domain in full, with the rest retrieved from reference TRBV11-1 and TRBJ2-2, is EAEVAQSPRYKITEKSQAVAFWCDPISGHATLYWYRQILGQGPELLVQFQDESVVDDSQLPKDRFSAERLKGVDSTLKIQPAELGDSAMYLCASSLTSGTTGELFFGEGSRLTVL.

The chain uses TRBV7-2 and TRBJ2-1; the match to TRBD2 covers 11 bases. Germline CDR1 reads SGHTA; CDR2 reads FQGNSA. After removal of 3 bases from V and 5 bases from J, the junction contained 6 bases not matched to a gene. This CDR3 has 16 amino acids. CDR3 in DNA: TGTGCCAGCAGCTTTCAACTAGCGGGGGTGGACAATGAGCAGTTCTTC. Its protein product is CASSFQLAGVDNEQFF.

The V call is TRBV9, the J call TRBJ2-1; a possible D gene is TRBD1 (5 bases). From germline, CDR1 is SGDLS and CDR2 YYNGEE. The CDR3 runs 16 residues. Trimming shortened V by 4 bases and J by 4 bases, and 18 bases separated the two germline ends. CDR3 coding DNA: TGTGCCAGCAGCCCCTCCTTTGGGGCCCTATACAATGAGCAGTTCTTC. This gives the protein CASSPSFGALYNEQFF.